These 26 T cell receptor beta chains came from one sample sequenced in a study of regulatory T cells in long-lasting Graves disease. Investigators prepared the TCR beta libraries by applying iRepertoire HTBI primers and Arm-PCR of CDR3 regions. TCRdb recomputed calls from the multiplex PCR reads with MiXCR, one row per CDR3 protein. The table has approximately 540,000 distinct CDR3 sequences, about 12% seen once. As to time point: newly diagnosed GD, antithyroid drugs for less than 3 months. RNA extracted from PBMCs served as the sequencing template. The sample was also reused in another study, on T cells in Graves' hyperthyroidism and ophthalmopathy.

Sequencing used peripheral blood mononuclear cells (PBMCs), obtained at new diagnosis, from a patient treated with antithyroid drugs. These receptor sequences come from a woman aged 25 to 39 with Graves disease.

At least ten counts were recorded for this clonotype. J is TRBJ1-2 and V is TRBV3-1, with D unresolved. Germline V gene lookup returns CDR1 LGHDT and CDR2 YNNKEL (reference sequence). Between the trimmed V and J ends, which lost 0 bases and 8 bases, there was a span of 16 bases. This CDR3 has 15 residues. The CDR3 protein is CASSQDRRGIYGYTF. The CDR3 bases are TGTGCCAGCAGCCAAGATCGCCGGGGAATATACGGCTACACCTTC.

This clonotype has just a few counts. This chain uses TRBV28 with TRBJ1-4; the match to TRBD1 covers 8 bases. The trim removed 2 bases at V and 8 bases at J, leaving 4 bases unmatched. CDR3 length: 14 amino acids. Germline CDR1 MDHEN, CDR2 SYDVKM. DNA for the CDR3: TGTGCCAGCAGTTTAGTCGGGACAGGCGAAAAACTGTTTTTT. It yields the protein CASSLVGTGEKLFF.

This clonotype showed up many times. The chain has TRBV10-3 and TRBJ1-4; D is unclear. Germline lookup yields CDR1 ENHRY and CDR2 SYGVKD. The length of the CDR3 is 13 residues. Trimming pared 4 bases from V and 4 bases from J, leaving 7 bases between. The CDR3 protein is CAISGAGNEKLFF. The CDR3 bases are TGTGCCATCAGTGGGGCAGGTAATGAAAAACTGTTTTTT.

CDR3 region: CASLMSLGSTDTQYF. The CDR3 nucleotides are TGTGCCAGCCTTATGTCCTTGGGAAGCACAGATACGCAGTATTTT. The chain carries TRBV6-1 and TRBJ2-3; no firm D call. With 8 bases removed from V and 0 bases from J, the gap between germline ends came to 15 bases. The germline CDR1 and CDR2 sequences are MNHNS and SASEGT. The CDR3 contains 15 residues.

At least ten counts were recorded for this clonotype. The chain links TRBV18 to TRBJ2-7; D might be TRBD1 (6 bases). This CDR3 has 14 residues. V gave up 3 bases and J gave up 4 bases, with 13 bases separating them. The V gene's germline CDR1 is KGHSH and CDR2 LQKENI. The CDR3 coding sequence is TGTGCCAGCTCACCCCAGGGGTTAGGATACGAGCAGTACTTC. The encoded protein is CASSPQGLGYEQYF.

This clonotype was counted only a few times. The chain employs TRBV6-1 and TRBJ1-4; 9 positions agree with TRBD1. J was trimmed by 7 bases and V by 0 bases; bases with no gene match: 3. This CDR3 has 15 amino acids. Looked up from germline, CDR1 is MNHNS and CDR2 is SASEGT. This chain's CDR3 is CASSEAGTGREKLFF. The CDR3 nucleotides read TGTGCCAGCAGTGAAGCCGGGACAGGGCGTGAAAAACTGTTTTTT.

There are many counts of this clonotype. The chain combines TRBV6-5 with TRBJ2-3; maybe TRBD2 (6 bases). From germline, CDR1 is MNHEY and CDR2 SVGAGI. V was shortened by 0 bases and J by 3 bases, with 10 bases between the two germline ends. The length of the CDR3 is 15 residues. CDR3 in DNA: TGTGCCAGCAGTTACTCACTAGCCCCGACAGATACGCAGTATTTT. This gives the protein CASSYSLAPTDTQYF.

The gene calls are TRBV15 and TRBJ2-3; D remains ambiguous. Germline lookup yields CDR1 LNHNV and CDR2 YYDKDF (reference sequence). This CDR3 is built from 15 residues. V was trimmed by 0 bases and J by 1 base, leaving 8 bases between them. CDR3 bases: TGTGCCACCAGCAGAGAGGGGTTACGCACAGATACGCAGTATTTT. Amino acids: CATSREGLRTDTQYF.

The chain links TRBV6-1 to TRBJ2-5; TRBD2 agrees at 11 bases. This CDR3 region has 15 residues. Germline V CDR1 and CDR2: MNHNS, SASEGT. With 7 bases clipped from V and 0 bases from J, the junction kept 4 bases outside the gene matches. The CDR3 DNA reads TGTGCCAGCAATCTTAGCGGGAGGGACCAAGAGACCCAGTACTTC. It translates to CASNLSGRDQETQYF.

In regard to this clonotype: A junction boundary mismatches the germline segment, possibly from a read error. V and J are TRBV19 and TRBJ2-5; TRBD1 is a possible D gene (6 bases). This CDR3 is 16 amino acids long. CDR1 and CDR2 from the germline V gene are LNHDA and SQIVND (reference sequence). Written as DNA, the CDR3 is TGTGCCAGTAGTCCAAGGACAGCTCGCCTGCAAGAGACCCGGTACTTC. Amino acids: CASSPRTARLQETRYF.

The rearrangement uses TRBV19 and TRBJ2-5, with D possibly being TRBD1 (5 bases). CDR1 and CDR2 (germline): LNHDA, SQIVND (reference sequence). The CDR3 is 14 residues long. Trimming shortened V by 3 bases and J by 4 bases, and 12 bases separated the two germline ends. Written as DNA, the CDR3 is TGTGCCAGTAGTATTGGCAGGGTGCGAGAGACCCAGTACTTC. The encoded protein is CASSIGRVRETQYF.

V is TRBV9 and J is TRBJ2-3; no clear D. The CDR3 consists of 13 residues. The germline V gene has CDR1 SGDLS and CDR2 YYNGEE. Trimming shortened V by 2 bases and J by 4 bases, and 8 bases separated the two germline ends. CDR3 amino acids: CASSVLRSDTQYF. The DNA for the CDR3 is TGTGCCAGCAGCGTTCTGAGATCAGATACGCAGTATTTT.

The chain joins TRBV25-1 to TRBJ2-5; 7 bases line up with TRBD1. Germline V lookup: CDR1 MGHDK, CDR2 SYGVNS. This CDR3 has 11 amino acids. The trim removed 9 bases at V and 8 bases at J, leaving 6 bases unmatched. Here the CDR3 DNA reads TGTGCCAGTGCGACAGGGTTAACCCAGTACTTC. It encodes CASATGLTQYF.

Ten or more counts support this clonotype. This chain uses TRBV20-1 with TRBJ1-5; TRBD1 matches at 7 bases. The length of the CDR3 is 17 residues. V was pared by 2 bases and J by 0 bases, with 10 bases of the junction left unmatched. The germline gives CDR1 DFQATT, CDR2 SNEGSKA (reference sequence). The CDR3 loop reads CSARRRRGRDSNQPQHF. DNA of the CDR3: TGCAGTGCTAGACGGCGGAGGGGGCGAGATAGCAATCAGCCCCAGCATTTT.

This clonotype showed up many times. The CDR3 sequence: CASSDDVRLGGTEAFF. DNA of the CDR3: TGTGCCAGCAGTGATGATGTCAGGCTCGGTGGCACTGAAGCTTTCTTT. The chain links TRBV2 to TRBJ1-1; no clear D gene. V was pared by 3 bases and J by 4 bases, with 18 bases between. This CDR3 is 16 amino acids long. Germline V lookup: CDR1 SNHLY, CDR2 FYNNEI.

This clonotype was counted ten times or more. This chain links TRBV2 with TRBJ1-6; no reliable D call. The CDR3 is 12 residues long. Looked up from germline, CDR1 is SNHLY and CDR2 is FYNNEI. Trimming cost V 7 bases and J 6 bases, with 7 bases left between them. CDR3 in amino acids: CASNRANSPLHF. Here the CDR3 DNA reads TGTGCCAGCAACCGGGCTAATTCACCCCTCCACTTT.

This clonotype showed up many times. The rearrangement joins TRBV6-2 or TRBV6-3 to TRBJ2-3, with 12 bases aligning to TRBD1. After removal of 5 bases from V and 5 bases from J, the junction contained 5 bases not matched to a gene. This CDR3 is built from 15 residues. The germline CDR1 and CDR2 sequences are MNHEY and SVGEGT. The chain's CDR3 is CASSPGTGGEDTQYF. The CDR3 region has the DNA TGTGCCAGCAGTCCTGGGACAGGGGGCGAAGATACGCAGTATTTT.

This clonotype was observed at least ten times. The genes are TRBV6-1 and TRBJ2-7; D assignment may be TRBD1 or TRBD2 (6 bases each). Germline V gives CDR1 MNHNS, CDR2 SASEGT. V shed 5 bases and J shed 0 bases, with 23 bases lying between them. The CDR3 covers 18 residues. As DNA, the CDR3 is TGTGCCAGCAGTAAAGGGCATACAGGGTACGGGAGCTCCTACGAGCAGTACTTC. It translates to CASSKGHTGYGSSYEQYF.

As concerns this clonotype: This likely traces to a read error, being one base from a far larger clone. The CDR3 here is CASSSVGQHLTFF. CDR3 nucleotides: TGTGCCAGCAGCTCCGTAGGACAGCATTTGACTTTCTTT. J is TRBJ1-1 and V is TRBV11-3; weak D call: TRBD1 (6 bases). With 4 bases removed from V and 12 bases from J, the gap between germline ends came to 18 bases. This CDR3 spans 13 amino acids. Germline V gene lookup returns CDR1 SGHNT and CDR2 YENEEA.

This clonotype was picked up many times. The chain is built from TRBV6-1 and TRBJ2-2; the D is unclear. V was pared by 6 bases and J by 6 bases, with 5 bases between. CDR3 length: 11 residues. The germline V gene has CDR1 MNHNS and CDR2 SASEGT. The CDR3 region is CASRVAGELFF. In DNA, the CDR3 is TGTGCCAGCAGGGTTGCCGGGGAGCTGTTTTTT.

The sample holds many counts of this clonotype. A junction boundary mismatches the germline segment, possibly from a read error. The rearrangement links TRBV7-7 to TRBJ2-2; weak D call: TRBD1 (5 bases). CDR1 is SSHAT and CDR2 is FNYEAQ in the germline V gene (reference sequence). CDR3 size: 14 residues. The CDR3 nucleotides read TGTGCTAGCAGCCCGAAGGGGCTAGCCGGGGAGCTGTTTTTT. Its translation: CASSPKGLAGELFF.

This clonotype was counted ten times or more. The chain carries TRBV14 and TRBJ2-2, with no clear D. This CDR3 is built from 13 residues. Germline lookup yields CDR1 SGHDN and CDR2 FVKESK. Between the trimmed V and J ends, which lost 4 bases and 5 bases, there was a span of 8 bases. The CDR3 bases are TGTGCCAGCAGCCCGATGAGGACCGGGGAGCTGTTTTTT. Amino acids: CASSPMRTGELFF.

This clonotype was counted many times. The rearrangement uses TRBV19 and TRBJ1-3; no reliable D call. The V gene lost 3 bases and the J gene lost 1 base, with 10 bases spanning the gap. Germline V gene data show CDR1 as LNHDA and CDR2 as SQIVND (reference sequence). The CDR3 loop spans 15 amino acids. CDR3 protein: CASSIGGRSGNTIYF. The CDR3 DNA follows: TGTGCCAGTAGTATTGGTGGGAGATCTGGAAACACCATATATTTT. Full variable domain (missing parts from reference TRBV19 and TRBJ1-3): DGGITQSPKYLFRKEGQNVTLSCEQNLNHDAMYWYRQDPGQGLRLIYYSQIVNDFQKGDIAEGYSVSREKKESFPLTVTSAQKNPTAFYLCASSIGGRSGNTIYFGEGSWLTVV.

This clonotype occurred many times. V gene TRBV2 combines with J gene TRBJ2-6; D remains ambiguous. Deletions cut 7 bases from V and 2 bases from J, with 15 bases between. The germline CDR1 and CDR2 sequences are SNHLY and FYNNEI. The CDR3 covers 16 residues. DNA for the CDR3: TGTGCCAGCAAATCGCCAGTTGGCGCTGGGGCCAACGTCCTGACTTTC. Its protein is CASKSPVGAGANVLTF.

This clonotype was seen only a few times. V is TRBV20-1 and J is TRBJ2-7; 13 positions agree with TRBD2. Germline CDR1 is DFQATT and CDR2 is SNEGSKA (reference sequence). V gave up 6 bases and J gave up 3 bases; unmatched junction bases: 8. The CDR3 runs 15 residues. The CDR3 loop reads CSAGLAGFRVYEQYF. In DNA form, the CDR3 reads TGCAGTGCGGGACTAGCGGGATTTAGGGTCTACGAGCAGTACTTC.

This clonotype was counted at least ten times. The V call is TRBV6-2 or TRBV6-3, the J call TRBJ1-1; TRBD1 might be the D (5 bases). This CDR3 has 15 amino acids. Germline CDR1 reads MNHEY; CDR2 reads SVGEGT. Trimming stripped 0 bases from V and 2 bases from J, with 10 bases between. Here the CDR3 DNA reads TGTGCCAGCAGTTACTCAAAGGGGATCAACACTGAAGCTTTCTTT. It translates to CASSYSKGINTEAFF.